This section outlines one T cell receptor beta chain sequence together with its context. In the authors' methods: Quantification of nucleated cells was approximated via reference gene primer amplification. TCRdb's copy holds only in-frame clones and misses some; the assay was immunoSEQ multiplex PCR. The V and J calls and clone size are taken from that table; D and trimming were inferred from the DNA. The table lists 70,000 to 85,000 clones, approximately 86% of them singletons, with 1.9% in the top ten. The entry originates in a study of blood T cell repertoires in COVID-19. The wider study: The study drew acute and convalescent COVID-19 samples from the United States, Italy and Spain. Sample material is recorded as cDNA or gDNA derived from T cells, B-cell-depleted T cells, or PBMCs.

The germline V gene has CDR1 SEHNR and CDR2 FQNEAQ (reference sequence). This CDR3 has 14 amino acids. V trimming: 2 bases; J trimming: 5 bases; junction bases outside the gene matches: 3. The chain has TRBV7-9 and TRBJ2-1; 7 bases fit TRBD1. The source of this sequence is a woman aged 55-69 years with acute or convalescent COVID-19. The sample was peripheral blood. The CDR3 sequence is CASSLLDRNNEQFF. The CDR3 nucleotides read TGTGCCAGCAGCTTACTGGACAGGAACAATGAGCAGTTCTTC.